These 28 T cell receptor beta chains were all obtained from the same sample, sequenced in a study of blood T cell repertoires in COVID-19 (dated by TCRdb to the early 2020s). The library was made by the immunoSEQ multiplex PCR assay. TCRdb limited this immuneACCESS table to in-frame rearrangements with V and J called. A share of clones is missing; checked studies link under half to unresolved V genes, and the rest is unexplained. The sample data list about 150,000 clones, and approximately 80% of these were observed just once. Clones ranked in the top ten supply about 5% of the sample. Sequenced: peripheral blood. Receptor source: a woman aged 50 to 65 with acute or convalescent COVID-19.

V usage is TRBV6-5 and J usage is TRBJ2-5, with 7 bases fitting TRBD1. The CDR3 has 15 amino acids. Germline CDR1 MNHEY, CDR2 SVGAGI. The trim removed 8 bases at V and 1 base at J, leaving 10 bases unmatched. In DNA, the CDR3 is TGTGCCAGCGGCATCGAGGGGGCAGTCCAAGAGACCCAGTACTTC. This gives the protein CASGIEGAVQETQYF.

The chain employs TRBV12-3 or TRBV12-4 and TRBJ1-2; D is perhaps TRBD1 (5 bases). The CDR3 sequence is 12 residues long. The V end lost 6 bases, the J end lost 8 bases, and 13 bases lay between the germline ends. DNA of the CDR3: TGTGCCAGCAGGGGCGGAGGGGCGGGCTACACCTTC. Its protein product is CASRGGGAGYTF.

This clone has at least ten counts. The chain employs TRBV7-9 and TRBJ1-6; a possible D gene is TRBD1 (5 bases). Deletions cut 3 bases from V and 14 bases from J, with 11 bases between. This CDR3 region has 12 residues. Germline V gene sequence: CDR1 SEHNR, CDR2 FQNEAQ (reference sequence). The CDR3 loop reads CASSLAGTALHF. Here the CDR3 DNA reads TGTGCCAGCAGCTTGGCAGGGACTGCCCTCCACTTT. The full variable domain, its missing parts supplied by reference TRBV7-9 and TRBJ1-6, is DTGVSQNPRHKITKRGQNVTFRCDPISEHNRLYWYRQTLGQGPEFLTYFQNEAQLEKSRLLSDRFSAERPKGSFSTLEIQRTEQGDSAMYLCASSLAGTALHFGNGTRLTVT.

CDR3 in amino acids: CASSDFSGTWNEKLFF. The CDR3 DNA reads as TGTGCCAGCAGTGATTTTTCGGGGACATGGAATGAAAAACTGTTTTTT. The chain couples TRBV6-1 to TRBJ1-4, with D maybe TRBD1 (6 bases). CDR1 MNHNS and CDR2 SASEGT come from the germline V gene. CDR3 length equals 16 residues. Trimming removed 3 bases from V and 5 bases from J, with 16 bases in between.

This clone has just a few counts. This chain links TRBV7-2 with TRBJ1-2; tentative D call: TRBD1 (5 bases). From germline, CDR1 is SGHTA and CDR2 FQGNSA. This CDR3 has 13 amino acids. The V and J ends lost 3 bases and 7 bases respectively, with 12 bases between them. CDR3: CASSFLGASGYTF. The CDR3 DNA reads as TGTGCCAGCAGCTTCTTAGGGGCTTCTGGCTACACCTTC. Full variable domain (remainder filled in from reference TRBV7-2 and TRBJ1-2): GAGVSQSPSNKVTEKGKDVELRCDPISGHTALYWYRQSLGQGLEFLIYFQGNSAPDKSGLPSDRFSAERTGGSVSTLTIQRTQQEDSAVYLCASSFLGASGYTFGSGTRLTVV.

This chain joins TRBV19 and TRBJ2-2; D remains ambiguous. Germline CDR1 is LNHDA and CDR2 is SQIVND (reference sequence). Trimming removed 3 bases at V and 6 bases at J, with 5 bases between. This CDR3 is built from 12 residues. The CDR3 nucleotides are TGTGCCAGTAGTATTAGTCCCGGGGAGCTGTTTTTT. Its translation: CASSISPGELFF.

By its share, this clone is large. The rearrangement links TRBV19 to TRBJ1-2; D is possibly TRBD1 (6 bases). Germline CDR1 is LNHDA and CDR2 is SQIVND (reference sequence). V was clipped by 7 bases and J by 4 bases, with 22 bases between them. The CDR3 is made up of 16 amino acids. The CDR3 DNA follows: TGTGCCAGTACCCCCCGACAAGCTCAGGGGTCCTATGGCTACACCTTC. Its translation: CASTPRQAQGSYGYTF.

The chain combines TRBV7-9 with TRBJ2-5; TRBD1 matches 8 bases. Trimming removed 1 base from V and 5 bases from J; junction bases left unmatched: 3. Germline assignment: CDR1 SEHNR and CDR2 FQNEAQ (reference sequence). This CDR3 is built from 14 residues. CDR3 sequence reads: CASSLDQGAETQYF. The CDR3 DNA follows: TGTGCCAGCAGCTTAGACCAGGGGGCGGAGACCCAGTACTTC.

The rearrangement links TRBV6-6 to TRBJ1-5; 7 bases match TRBD1. The CDR3 sequence is 14 residues long. The J segment lost 4 bases and the V segment lost 4 bases, leaving 4 bases of the junction unmatched. Germline V gene sequence: CDR1 MNHNY, CDR2 SVGAGI (reference sequence). The CDR3, as DNA: TGTGCCAGCAGTTCACAGGGGTTGAATCAGCCCCAGCATTTT. It specifies CASSSQGLNQPQHF.

The rearrangement links TRBV2 to TRBJ2-7; TRBD1 matches 7 bases. V lost 6 bases, J lost 2 bases, and 7 bases stayed unmatched. CDR1 and CDR2 from the germline V gene are SNHLY and FYNNEI. This CDR3 is built from 14 residues. CDR3 nucleotides: TGTGCCAGCAGAGAACTAGGGACAGCCTACGAGCAGTACTTC. Translation gives CASRELGTAYEQYF.

V and J are TRBV7-3 and TRBJ1-2; 9 bases are shared with TRBD1. The trim removed 5 bases at V and 8 bases at J, leaving 12 bases unmatched. The CDR3 has 15 amino acids. Germline V CDR1 and CDR2: SGHTA, FQGTGA. As DNA, the CDR3 is TGTGCCAGCAGCCCGTACCCAACAGGGGGCAAAGGCTACACCTTC. Translation: CASSPYPTGGKGYTF.

This clone was counted a single time. This chain joins TRBV7-3 and TRBJ2-3; D is unresolved. CDR3 length: 15 amino acids. Trimming cost V 2 bases and J 0 bases, with 9 bases left between them. In germline, CDR1 is SGHTA, CDR2 FQGTGA. CDR3 coding DNA: TGTGCCAGCAGCTTATTGGGCAGGAGCACAGATACGCAGTATTTT. Amino acids: CASSLLGRSTDTQYF.

This clone has just one count. This rearrangement joins TRBV7-3 to TRBJ2-7; 7 nucleotides match TRBD1. Trimming took 5 bases from V and 5 from J; bases not matched to a gene: 6. This CDR3 is 13 amino acids long. Germline V gene sequence: CDR1 SGHTA, CDR2 FQGTGA. CDR3 sequence reads: CASSPVDRDEQYF. The CDR3 nucleotides are TGTGCCAGCAGCCCTGTCGACAGGGACGAGCAGTACTTC. The full variable domain, its missing parts supplied by reference TRBV7-3 and TRBJ2-7, is GAGVSQTPSNKVTEKGKYVELRCDPISGHTALYWYRQSLGQGPEFLIYFQGTGAADDSGLPNDRFFAVRPEGSVSTLKIQRTERGDSAVYLCASSPVDRDEQYFGPGTRLTVT.

This sequence joins TRBV28 and TRBJ2-7; 8 positions match TRBD2. The CDR3 is 15 residues long. CDR1 and CDR2 (germline): MDHEN, SYDVKM. Unmatched junction bases numbered 11, after V lost 7 bases and J lost 3 bases. CDR3 nucleotides: TGTGCCAGCACCCGCGGGGGCGGGGGGAACTACGAGCAGTACTTC. This gives the protein CASTRGGGGNYEQYF.

This clone was found once. The chain is built from TRBV7-2 and TRBJ2-7; D perhaps matches TRBD1 (5 bases). The germline V and J ends were trimmed by 0 bases and 1 base, with 10 bases remaining between them. In germline, CDR1 is SGHTA, CDR2 FQGNSA. This CDR3 comprises 15 residues. CDR3 sequence reads: CASSLAGQGSYEQYF. CDR3 bases: TGTGCCAGCAGCTTAGCGGGGCAGGGATCCTACGAGCAGTACTTC.

The gene calls are TRBV5-4 and TRBJ2-1, with 7 bases fitting TRBD2. The CDR3 runs to 15 residues. The ends lost 1 base at V and 3 bases at J; junction bases unmatched: 4. CDR1 is SGHNT, CDR2 YYREEE, per germline (reference sequence). The CDR3 protein is CASSLWGGFYNEQFF. DNA of the CDR3: TGTGCCAGCAGCTTGTGGGGGGGGTTCTACAATGAGCAGTTCTTC.

The CDR3 is CSASQGPGGLGNEQFF. The CDR3 region has the DNA TGCAGTGCTAGTCAGGGTCCGGGGGGTTTGGGCAATGAGCAGTTCTTC. The V and J genes are TRBV20-1 and TRBJ2-1; TRBD2 aligns across 7 bases. The CDR3 totals 16 residues. Germline-derived CDR1 and CDR2 are DFQATT and SNEGSKA (reference sequence). After removal of 3 bases from V and 6 bases from J, the junction contained 14 bases not matched to a gene.

This clone was picked up one time. The CDR3 sequence is CASSLAQGGPDTQYF. DNA for the CDR3: TGTGCCAGCAGCTTAGCTCAGGGGGGCCCAGATACGCAGTATTTT. This chain uses TRBV7-9 with TRBJ2-3, with D perhaps TRBD1 (7 bases). Germline V gene sequence: CDR1 SEHNR, CDR2 FQNEAQ (reference sequence). Trimming cost V 0 bases and J 4 bases, with 11 bases left between them. This CDR3 contains 15 residues.

The V and J genes are TRBV6-2 or TRBV6-3 and TRBJ1-2; 9 nucleotides line up with TRBD1. The germline CDR1 and CDR2 sequences are MNHEY and SVGEGT. This CDR3 is 12 amino acids long. V lost 4 bases and J lost 6; bases outside the gene matches: 0. DNA for the CDR3: TGTGCCAGCAGTTGGACAGGGGATGGCTACACCTTC. It yields the protein CASSWTGDGYTF.

V and J are TRBV6-4 and TRBJ2-3, with 13 bases matching TRBD2. J lost 4 bases, V lost 6 bases, and 7 bases had no gene match. Germline loops: CDR1 MRHNA, CDR2 SNTAGT. The CDR3 totals 16 residues. The CDR3 DNA sequence: TGTGCCAGCAGCCGCGGACTAGCGGGGGCGGCAGATACGCAGTATTTT. Protein: CASSRGLAGAADTQYF.

The J gene is TRBJ1-2, the V gene TRBV28; no firm D call. V was cut by 5 bases and J by 3 bases, with 4 bases left in between. Germline V lookup: CDR1 MDHEN, CDR2 SYDVKM. The CDR3 is 11 residues long. The CDR3 loop reads CASSRDYGYTF. The CDR3 nucleotides read TGTGCCAGCAGTCGGGACTATGGCTACACCTTC.

V usage is TRBV6-2 or TRBV6-3 and J usage is TRBJ2-5, with 12 bases that match TRBD2. Germline V gene data show CDR1 as MNHEY and CDR2 as SVGEGT. The CDR3 has 17 residues. V was clipped by 6 bases and J by 5 bases; unmatched bases: 13. This CDR3 reads CASSPATSGRYSETQYF. The CDR3, as DNA: TGTGCCAGCAGCCCTGCTACTAGCGGGAGGTACTCGGAGACCCAGTACTTC.

With regard to this clone: Compared with germline, one end of the junction differs, possibly owing to a read error. This chain connects TRBV9 to TRBJ1-4; weak D call: TRBD1 (5 bases). The germline V gene encodes CDR1 SGDLS and CDR2 YYNGEE. The CDR3 runs to 15 residues. The CDR3 loop is CASSLRGRTDEKLFF. DNA of the CDR3: TGTGCCAGCAGCCTTCGGGGGAGAACTGATGAAAAACTGTTTTTT.

In this sample, this clone turned up many times. The V gene is TRBV7-3, the J gene TRBJ2-2, with 7 bases fitting TRBD1. Looked up from germline, CDR1 is SGHTA and CDR2 is FQGTGA. The CDR3 sequence is 15 residues long. Trimming cost V 8 bases and J 5 bases; bases outside gene matches: 11. The CDR3 loop reads CASGPRDSPTGELFF. In nucleotides, the CDR3 is TGTGCCAGCGGACCTCGGGACAGCCCGACCGGGGAGCTGTTTTTT.

J is TRBJ1-2 and V is TRBV4-3, with TRBD1 as a possible D gene (6 bases). V lost 4 bases, J lost 0 bases, and 12 bases lay in between. Germline V lookup: CDR1 LGHNA, CDR2 YSLEER. CDR3 length equals 15 residues. This chain's CDR3 is CASSPGQPANYGYTF. CDR3 bases: TGCGCCAGCAGCCCCGGACAGCCGGCTAACTATGGCTACACCTTC.

This rearrangement joins TRBV3-1 (or the pseudogene TRBV3-2) to TRBJ2-2; the match to TRBD2 covers 10 bases. V shed 2 bases, J shed 0 bases, and the junction held 0 bases outside the gene matches. CDR3 length: 16 amino acids. The germline gives CDR1 LGHDT, CDR2 YNNKEL (reference sequence). The CDR3 region has the DNA TGTGCCAGCAGCCAACTAGCGGGGGCGAACACCGGGGAGCTGTTTTTT. Protein: CASSQLAGANTGELFF.

This chain links TRBV5-1 with TRBJ1-4; D unclear. Trimming stripped 2 bases from V and 8 bases from J, with 13 bases between. This CDR3 contains 14 residues. CDR1 is SGHRS, CDR2 YFSETQ, per germline. The CDR3 loop reads CASSFGSAGEKLFF. The DNA for the CDR3 is TGCGCCAGCAGCTTCGGGTCCGCGGGGGAAAAACTGTTTTTT.

The chain combines TRBV11-1 with TRBJ2-7; TRBD1 might be the D (5 bases). Germline V lookup: CDR1 SGHAT, CDR2 FQDESV (reference sequence). CDR3 length: 14 amino acids. V was pared by 7 bases and J by 3 bases, with 16 bases between. CDR3 in DNA: TGTGCCAGCAACAGGCAGGGTAGTGACTACGAGCAGTACTTC. Protein: CASNRQGSDYEQYF.